These 27 T cell receptor beta chains were all obtained from the same sample, sequenced in a study of radiotherapy plus CTLA-4 blockade in lung cancer. TCRdb keeps only in-frame clones here, not all; method: immunoSEQ multiplex PCR. This sample has around 41,000 clones; roughly two thirds occur once, and the top ten carry around 25%. Sequences were derived from peripheral blood, sampled from a patient treated with radiotherapy plus ipilimumab. All receptors derive from a human donor with non-small cell lung cancer who had a partial response to radiotherapy plus ipilimumab.

The chain couples TRBV7-9 to TRBJ1-4; TRBD1 aligns across 8 bases. Germline V gives CDR1 SEHNR, CDR2 FQNEAQ (reference sequence). With V trimmed by 0 bases and J by 8 bases, 8 bases remained unmatched. The CDR3 runs to 16 residues. The CDR3 sequence: CASSLADRGRGEKLFF. CDR3 nucleotides: TGTGCCAGCAGCTTAGCCGACAGGGGAAGAGGAGAAAAACTGTTTTTT.

The gene calls are TRBV18 and TRBJ2-5; 10 positions agree with TRBD1. The CDR3 runs 15 residues. Germline V CDR1 and CDR2: KGHSH, LQKENI. V gave up 4 bases and J gave up 3 bases; unmatched junction bases: 5. The CDR3 loop is CASSLTTGGEETQYF. For the CDR3, the DNA is TGTGCCAGCTCACTCACGACAGGGGGCGAAGAGACCCAGTACTTC.

The rearrangement uses TRBV30 and TRBJ2-6; 9 nucleotides align to TRBD2. CDR3 length: 17 amino acids. Germline V gene lookup returns CDR1 GTSNPN and CDR2 SVGIG (reference sequence). Losses at the gene ends were 3 bases for V and 0 bases for J; bases not matched to a gene: 6. CDR3 residues: CAWRGREGPSGANVLTF. In DNA, the CDR3 is TGTGCCTGGAGAGGGCGGGAGGGCCCCTCTGGGGCCAACGTCCTGACTTTC.

The V gene is TRBV7-9, the J gene TRBJ1-5; a possible D gene is TRBD1 (5 bases). V dropped 3 bases and J dropped 7 bases, with 13 bases sitting between them. Germline V gives CDR1 SEHNR, CDR2 FQNEAQ (reference sequence). The CDR3 sequence is 14 residues long. Written as DNA, the CDR3 is TGTGCCAGCAGCTTGGAGGGGACTCGGCAGCCCCAGCATTTT. Its translation: CASSLEGTRQPQHF.

The rearrangement uses TRBV19 and TRBJ1-1; TRBD1 is a possible D gene (6 bases). This CDR3 spans 16 amino acids. Germline loops: CDR1 LNHDA, CDR2 SQIVND (reference sequence). Between the trimmed V and J ends, which lost 8 bases and 1 base, there was a span of 20 bases. The CDR3 sequence: CASQYSPGGANTEAFF. DNA of the CDR3: TGTGCCAGTCAGTATAGCCCCGGGGGGGCGAACACTGAAGCTTTCTTT.

This chain joins TRBV5-4 and TRBJ1-3; a possible D gene is TRBD1 (6 bases). CDR3 length equals 16 residues. V was trimmed by 4 bases and J by 0 bases, leaving 14 bases between them. CDR1 SGHNT and CDR2 YYREEE come from the germline V gene (reference sequence). This CDR3 reads CASSRDKDSSGNTIYF. The CDR3 DNA reads as TGTGCCAGCAGCCGAGATAAGGACAGCTCTGGAAACACCATATATTTT.

The chain couples TRBV28 to TRBJ1-2, with 9 nucleotides matching TRBD1. The germline gives CDR1 MDHEN, CDR2 SYDVKM. The CDR3 has 15 amino acids. The V segment lost 6 bases and the J segment 4 bases; nucleotides outside the gene matches: 9. CDR3 DNA sequence: TGTGCCAGCAGCCCCCCGGGACAGGGTGGCTATGGCTACACCTTC. Translated: CASSPPGQGGYGYTF.

The chain joins TRBV19 to TRBJ1-1, with D tentatively TRBD1 (5 bases). Trimming pared 5 bases from V and 5 bases from J, leaving 12 bases between. The V gene's germline CDR1 is LNHDA and CDR2 SQIVND (reference sequence). There are 13 residues in the CDR3. CDR3 in amino acids: CASSAGLGTEAFF. CDR3 coding DNA: TGTGCCAGTAGTGCAGGGTTGGGAACTGAAGCTTTCTTT.

The CDR3 sequence is CASTSPLAGGAHEQYF. For the CDR3, the DNA is TGTGCCAGCACGTCCCCCCTCGCGGGAGGGGCCCACGAGCAGTACTTC. The J gene is TRBJ2-7, the V gene TRBV7-8, with 9 bases fitting TRBD2. CDR1 is SGHVS and CDR2 is FQNEAQ in the germline V gene. The length of the CDR3 is 16 residues. With V trimmed by 7 bases and J by 5 bases, 15 bases remained unmatched.

The J gene is TRBJ2-2, the V gene TRBV7-9; possibly TRBD1 for D (5 bases). Germline V lookup: CDR1 SEHNR, CDR2 FQNEAQ (reference sequence). This CDR3 has 13 residues. V was clipped by 0 bases and J by 10 bases, with 9 bases between them. The CDR3: CASSLAQGSELFF. CDR3 bases: TGTGCCAGCAGCTTAGCTCAGGGTTCGGAGCTGTTTTTT.

This clone turned up a few times. The chain links TRBV5-1 to TRBJ2-1, with 9 bases that match TRBD1. Germline CDR1 SGHRS, CDR2 YFSETQ. The junction had 6 bases not matched to a gene; V was cut back by 6 bases and J by 8 bases. This CDR3 contains 13 residues. CDR3 sequence reads: CASIPTGGDEQFF. The CDR3 DNA sequence: TGCGCCAGCATTCCGACAGGGGGGGATGAGCAGTTCTTC.

CDR3 in amino acids: CASSWTGTGRDTEAFF. CDR3 in DNA: TGCGCCAGCAGCTGGACCGGGACAGGACGGGACACTGAAGCTTTCTTT. The rearrangement uses TRBV5-1 and TRBJ1-1; 8 bases agree with TRBD1. CDR1 and CDR2 from the germline V gene are SGHRS and YFSETQ. This CDR3 region has 16 residues. J was trimmed by 3 bases and V by 3 bases; bases with no gene match: 10. Full variable domain (rest looked up from reference TRBV5-1 and TRBJ1-1): KAGVTQTPRYLIKTRGQQVTLSCSPISGHRSVSWYQQTPGQGLQFLFEYFSETQRNKGNFPGRFSGRQFSNSRSEMNVSTLELGDSALYLCASSWTGTGRDTEAFFGQGTRLTVV.

Here the CDR3 DNA reads TGTGCCAGCAGCTTGAGGCAGGATAATGAAAAACTGTTTTTT. This sequence encodes CASSLRQDNEKLFF. This sequence joins TRBV5-6 and TRBJ1-4; the D is unclear. Germline CDR1 and CDR2: SGHDT and YYEEEE. The CDR3 length is 14 residues. Between the trimmed V and J ends, which lost 1 base and 4 bases, there was a span of 8 bases.

The rearrangement joins TRBV9 to TRBJ1-1; D is unresolved. The CDR3 extends over 16 amino acids. The ends were cut back, 2 bases at V and 0 bases at J, with 14 bases in the middle. The germline CDR1 and CDR2 sequences are SGDLS and YYNGEE. CDR3 nucleotide sequence: TGTGCCAGCAGCGTTTTTTCCGGACTCCTGAACACTGAAGCTTTCTTT. This encodes CASSVFSGLLNTEAFF.

For this clone: A read error is the likely source, as a far larger clone sits one nucleotide away. This rearrangement joins TRBV7-2 to TRBJ2-5, with TRBD2 identical over 11 bases. Germline CDR1 reads SGHTA; CDR2 reads FQGNSA. CDR3 length equals 16 residues. Germline trimming cut 4 bases from V and 4 bases from J; bases unmatched to any gene: 8. As DNA, the CDR3 is TGTGCCAGCAGCTCATTTGCTAGCGGGGGGACAGAGACCCAGTACTTC. It encodes CASSSFASGGTETQYF.

The gene calls are TRBV7-9 and TRBJ2-4; tentative D call: TRBD1 (7 bases). The CDR3 runs to 16 residues. Germline V lookup: CDR1 SEHNR, CDR2 FQNEAQ (reference sequence). With 5 bases removed from V and 5 bases from J, the gap between germline ends came to 19 bases. CDR3 nucleotide sequence: TGTGCCAGCAGCCAAGCTGGAGGGACAGCGGAAAACATTCAGTACTTC. Amino acid sequence: CASSQAGGTAENIQYF.

This clone occurred once. The rearrangement joins TRBV6-5 to TRBJ2-4; 7 nucleotides match TRBD1. The germline V gene has CDR1 MNHEY and CDR2 SVGAGI. The CDR3 runs 16 residues. V was clipped by 0 bases and J by 0 bases; unmatched bases: 2. The CDR3, as DNA: TGTGCCAGCAGTTACTCGAGACAGGGAGCCAAAAACATTCAGTACTTC. Translation gives CASSYSRQGAKNIQYF.

The chain links TRBV23-1 to TRBJ1-2; possibly TRBD1 for D (5 bases). TRBV23-1 is an open reading frame whose function is uncertain. The CDR3 extends over 17 amino acids. V lost 0 bases and J lost 3, with 17 bases in between. The DNA for the CDR3 is TGCGCCAGCAGTCAATCTGAGGACAAACCCAGGCACTATGGCTACACCTTC. It specifies CASSQSEDKPRHYGYTF.

The chain couples TRBV30 to TRBJ2-1; 13 positions agree with TRBD2. CDR1 and CDR2 from the germline V gene are GTSNPN and SVGIG (reference sequence). Trimming at V came to 3 bases and at J to 5 bases, leaving 1 base not matched to a gene. The CDR3 contains 14 residues. CDR3 sequence (DNA): TGTGCCTGGAGACTAGCGGGAGGGGACAATGAGCAGTTCTTC. Its protein product is CAWRLAGGDNEQFF.

This clone was detected a few times. The rearrangement joins TRBV6-1 to TRBJ1-2; D might be TRBD1 (5 bases). The CDR3 extends over 13 amino acids. Germline CDR1 is MNHNS and CDR2 is SASEGT. V lost 7 bases and J 7 bases, leaving 16 bases between the germline ends. The DNA of the CDR3 is TGTGCCAGCAACCTGGGGGGGATGGGTGGCTACACCTTC. Its translation: CASNLGGMGGYTF.

This clone was picked up a small number of times. The V and J genes are TRBV7-9 and TRBJ1-4; 7 bases agree with TRBD1. After removal of 4 bases from V and 2 bases from J, the junction contained 7 bases not matched to a gene. CDR1 SEHNR and CDR2 FQNEAQ come from the germline V gene (reference sequence). CDR3 length: 16 residues. CDR3 DNA: TGTGCCAGCAGCTCTGACAGGGAAGGGACTAATGAAAAACTGTTTTTT. This sequence encodes CASSSDREGTNEKLFF.

The rearrangement links TRBV14 to TRBJ2-3; TRBD2 is a possible D gene (5 bases). V lost 4 bases and J 0 bases, leaving 17 bases between the germline ends. The CDR3 is 17 residues long. Germline V gene lookup returns CDR1 SGHDN and CDR2 FVKESK. CDR3: CASSPNKEAASTDTQYF. The CDR3 DNA follows: TGTGCCAGCAGCCCCAATAAGGAGGCTGCGAGCACAGATACGCAGTATTTT.

V gene TRBV10-1 combines with J gene TRBJ2-7; TRBD2 matches at 12 bases. V trimming: 5 bases; J trimming: 3 bases; junction bases outside the gene matches: 2. The CDR3 has 14 residues. In germline, CDR1 is WNHNN, CDR2 SYGVQD (reference sequence). The CDR3 sequence: CASSWTSGDYEQYF. In DNA, the CDR3 is TGCGCCAGCAGTTGGACTAGCGGGGACTACGAGCAGTACTTC.

V gene TRBV30 combines with J gene TRBJ2-7, with 7 bases fitting TRBD1. With 1 base clipped from V and 6 bases from J, the junction kept 3 bases outside the gene matches. Germline CDR1 GTSNPN, CDR2 SVGIG (reference sequence). The CDR3 covers 12 residues. The CDR3 DNA is TGTGCCTGGAGTGAAGGGGGCCGCGAGCAGTACTTC. The encoded protein is CAWSEGGREQYF.

This clone was detected only a few times. Here the CDR3 DNA reads TGTGCCAGCAGCTCGCCGGAGTTGGGGAGGACTGAAGCTTTCTTT. Translation: CASSSPELGRTEAFF. This chain connects TRBV5-4 to TRBJ1-1; D remains ambiguous. Looked up from germline, CDR1 is SGHNT and CDR2 is YYREEE (reference sequence). The V and J ends lost 3 bases and 5 bases respectively, with 17 bases between them. The CDR3 extends over 15 amino acids.

This clone was counted between two and nine times. The chain combines TRBV5-4 with TRBJ2-7, with no clear D. Germline V gene sequence: CDR1 SGHNT, CDR2 YYREEE (reference sequence). The CDR3 spans 14 residues. Trimming removed 4 bases at V and 2 bases at J, with 13 bases between. CDR3 in DNA: TGTGCCAGCAGCCCAAGCTCGGGTGCCTACGAGCAGTACTTC. This gives the protein CASSPSSGAYEQYF.

The rearrangement uses TRBV29-1 and TRBJ2-3; 11 bases are a match to TRBD1. Germline V gene sequence: CDR1 SQVTM, CDR2 ANQGSEA. Trimming removed 6 bases from V and 6 bases from J; junction bases left unmatched: 11. The length of the CDR3 is 15 residues. In DNA, the CDR3 is TGCAGCGTCCGAATCACCGGGACAGGGGGGGATACGCAGTATTTT. It yields the protein CSVRITGTGGDTQYF.